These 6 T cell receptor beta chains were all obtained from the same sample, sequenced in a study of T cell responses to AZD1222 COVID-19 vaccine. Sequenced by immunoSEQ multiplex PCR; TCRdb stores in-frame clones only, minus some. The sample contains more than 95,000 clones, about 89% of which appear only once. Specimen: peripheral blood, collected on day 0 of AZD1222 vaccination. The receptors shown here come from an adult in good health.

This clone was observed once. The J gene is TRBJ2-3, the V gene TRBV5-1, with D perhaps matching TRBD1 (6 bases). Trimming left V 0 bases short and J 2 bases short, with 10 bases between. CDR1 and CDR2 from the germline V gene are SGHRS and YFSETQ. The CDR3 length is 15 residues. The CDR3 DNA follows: TGCGCCAGCAGCTTGGGACAGGTGAACACAGATACGCAGTATTTT. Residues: CASSLGQVNTDTQYF.

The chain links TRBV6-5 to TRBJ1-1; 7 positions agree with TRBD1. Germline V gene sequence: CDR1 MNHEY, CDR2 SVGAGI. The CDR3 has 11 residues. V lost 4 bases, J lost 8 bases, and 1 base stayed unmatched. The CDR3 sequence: CASSSQGEAFF. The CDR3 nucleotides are TGTGCCAGCAGTTCACAGGGGGAAGCTTTCTTT.

CDR3 region: CASSPNDQQGSVANSPLHF. As DNA, the CDR3 is TGTGCCAGCTCACCAAACGATCAGCAGGGTTCCGTGGCGAATTCACCCCTCCACTTT. This sequence joins TRBV18 and TRBJ1-6; the D gene is possibly TRBD1 (5 bases). The ends were cut back, 2 bases at V and 7 bases at J, with 24 bases in the middle. The CDR3 contains 19 residues. Germline V lookup: CDR1 KGHSH, CDR2 LQKENI.

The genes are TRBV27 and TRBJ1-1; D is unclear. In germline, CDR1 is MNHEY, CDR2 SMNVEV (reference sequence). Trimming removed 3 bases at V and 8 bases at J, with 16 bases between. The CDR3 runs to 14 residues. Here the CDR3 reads CASSFSAINREAFF. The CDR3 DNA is TGTGCCAGCAGTTTCTCCGCCATAAACAGAGAAGCTTTCTTT.

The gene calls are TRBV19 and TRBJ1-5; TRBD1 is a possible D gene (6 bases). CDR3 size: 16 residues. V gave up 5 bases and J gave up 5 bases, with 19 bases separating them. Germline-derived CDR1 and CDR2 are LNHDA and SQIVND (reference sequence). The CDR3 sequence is CASSSQAGAIDQPQHF. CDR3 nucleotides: TGTGCCAGTAGTTCCCAGGCGGGGGCGATAGATCAGCCCCAGCATTTT.

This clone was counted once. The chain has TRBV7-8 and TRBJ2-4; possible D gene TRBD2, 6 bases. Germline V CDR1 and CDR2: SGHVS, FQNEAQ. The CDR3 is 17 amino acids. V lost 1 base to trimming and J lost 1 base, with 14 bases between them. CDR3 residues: CASSLGRGLAAKNIQYF. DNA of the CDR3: TGTGCCAGCAGCTTAGGGCGGGGCCTCGCGGCCAAAAACATTCAGTACTTC.